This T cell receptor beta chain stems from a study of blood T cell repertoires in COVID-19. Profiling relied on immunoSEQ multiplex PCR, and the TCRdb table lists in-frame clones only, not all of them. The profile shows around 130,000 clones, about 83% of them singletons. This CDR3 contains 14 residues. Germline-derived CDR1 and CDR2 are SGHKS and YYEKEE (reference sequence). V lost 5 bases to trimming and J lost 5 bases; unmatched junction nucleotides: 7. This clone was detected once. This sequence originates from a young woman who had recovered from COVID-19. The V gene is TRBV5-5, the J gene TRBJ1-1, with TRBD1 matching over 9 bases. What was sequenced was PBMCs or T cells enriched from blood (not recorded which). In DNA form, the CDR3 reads TGTGCCAGCAGGCGACAGGGGGTTATTACTGAAGCTTTCTTT. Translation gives CASRRQGVITEAFF.